The sequence of this TCR beta chain was determined in a study of cytomegalovirus exposure and HLA in healthy donors. There are 15 residues in the CDR3. Separate from the roughly 670-subject first cohort, the approximately 120-subject validation cohort was the one that the donors belonged to. For this clone: What it binds is unknown.

Study observations and caveats: CMV antigen specificity was confirmed in vitro for a few CMV-associated chains. Reports credit the classifier with highly specific, highly sensitive diagnosis of cytomegalovirus status.

Assay: immunoSEQ multiplex PCR; the TCRdb copy retains only in-frame clones and omits some. The top ten hold approximately 30% of the sample, which has about 130,000 clones, 82% seen once. The specimen was PBMCs. This TCR derives from a man aged 25-45 years in good health and CMV-seropositive. This chain uses TRBV21-1 with TRBJ2-1; no check of the table's D call, TRBD2, against the DNA was made. TRBV21-1 represents a pseudogene. CDR3 residues: CASSKEGGSHNEQFF. CDR3 sequence (DNA): TGTGCCAGCAGCAAAGAGGGAGGGTCCCACAATGAGCAGTTCTTC.